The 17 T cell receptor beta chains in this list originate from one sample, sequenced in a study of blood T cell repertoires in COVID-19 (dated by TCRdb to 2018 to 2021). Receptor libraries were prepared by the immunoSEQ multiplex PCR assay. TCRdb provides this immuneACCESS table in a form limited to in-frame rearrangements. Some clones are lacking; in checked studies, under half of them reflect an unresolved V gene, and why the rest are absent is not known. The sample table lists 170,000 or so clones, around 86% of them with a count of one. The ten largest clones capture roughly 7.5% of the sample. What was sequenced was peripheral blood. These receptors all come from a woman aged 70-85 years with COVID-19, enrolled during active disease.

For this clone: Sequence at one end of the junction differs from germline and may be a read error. DNA of the CDR3: TGTGTCAGCAGCCCTCTAGCGGGGAATGGAGATACGCAGTATTTT. Its protein is CVSSPLAGNGDTQYF. The genes are TRBV5-4 and TRBJ2-3; 9 nucleotides match TRBD2. Germline V gene sequence: CDR1 SGHNT, CDR2 YYREEE (reference sequence). The CDR3 is 15 residues long.

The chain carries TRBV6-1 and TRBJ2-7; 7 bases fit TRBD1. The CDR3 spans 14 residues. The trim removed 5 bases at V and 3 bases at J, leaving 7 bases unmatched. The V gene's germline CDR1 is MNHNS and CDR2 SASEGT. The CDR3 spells CASSTVDRRYEQYF. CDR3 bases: TGTGCCAGCAGTACTGTGGACAGGCGCTACGAGCAGTACTTC.

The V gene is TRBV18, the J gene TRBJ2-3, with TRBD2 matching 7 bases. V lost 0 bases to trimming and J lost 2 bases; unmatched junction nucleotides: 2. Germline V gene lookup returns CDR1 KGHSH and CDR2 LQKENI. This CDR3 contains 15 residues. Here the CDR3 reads CASSPPAGNTDTQYF. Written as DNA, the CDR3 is TGTGCCAGCTCACCACCAGCGGGGAACACAGATACGCAGTATTTT.

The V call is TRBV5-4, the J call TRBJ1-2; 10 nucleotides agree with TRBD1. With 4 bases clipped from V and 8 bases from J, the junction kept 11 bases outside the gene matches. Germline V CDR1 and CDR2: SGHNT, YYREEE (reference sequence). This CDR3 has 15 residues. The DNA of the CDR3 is TGTGCCAGCAGCCCCTGGAGAGGACAGGGGGAAGGCTACACCTTC. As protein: CASSPWRGQGEGYTF. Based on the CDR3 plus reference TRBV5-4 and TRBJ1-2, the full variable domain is ETGVTQSPTHLIKTRGQQVTLRCSSQSGHNTVSWYQQALGQGPQFIFQYYREEENGRGNFPPRFSGLQFPNYSSELNVNALELDDSALYLCASSPWRGQGEGYTFGSGTRLTVV.

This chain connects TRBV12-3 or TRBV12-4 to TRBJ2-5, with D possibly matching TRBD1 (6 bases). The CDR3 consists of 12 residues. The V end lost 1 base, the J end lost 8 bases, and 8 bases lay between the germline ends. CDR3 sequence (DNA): TGTGCCAGCAGTTTAGACAGGGTAACCCAGTACTTC. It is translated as CASSLDRVTQYF.

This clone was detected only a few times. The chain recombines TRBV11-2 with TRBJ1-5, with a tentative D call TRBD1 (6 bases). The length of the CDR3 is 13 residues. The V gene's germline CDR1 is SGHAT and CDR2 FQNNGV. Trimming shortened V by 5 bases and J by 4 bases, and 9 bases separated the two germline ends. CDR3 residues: CASSLQGNQPQHF. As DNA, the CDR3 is TGTGCCAGCAGCCTACAGGGTAATCAGCCCCAGCATTTT.

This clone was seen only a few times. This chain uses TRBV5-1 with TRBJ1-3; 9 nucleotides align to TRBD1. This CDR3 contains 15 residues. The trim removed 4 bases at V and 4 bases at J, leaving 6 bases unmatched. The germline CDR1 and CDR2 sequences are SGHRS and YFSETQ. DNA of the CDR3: TGCGCCAGCAGCCAGGACAGGGGAGGAGGAAACACCATATATTTT. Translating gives CASSQDRGGGNTIYF.

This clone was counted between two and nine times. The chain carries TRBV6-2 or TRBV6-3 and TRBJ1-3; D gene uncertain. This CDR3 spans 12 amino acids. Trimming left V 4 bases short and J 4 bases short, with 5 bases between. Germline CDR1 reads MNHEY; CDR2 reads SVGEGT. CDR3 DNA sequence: TGTGCCAGCAGTTCCTACGGAAACACCATATATTTT. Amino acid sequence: CASSSYGNTIYF.

DNA of the CDR3: TGTGCCAGCAGCGTAGGGTTGGTTAGACTAGCGGGGTACAATGAGCAGTTCTTC. It codes for CASSVGLVRLAGYNEQFF. The rearrangement joins TRBV9 to TRBJ2-1, with TRBD2 matching 11 bases. There are 18 residues in the CDR3. Germline CDR1 reads SGDLS; CDR2 reads YYNGEE. Trimming at V came to 0 bases and at J to 4 bases, leaving 9 bases not matched to a gene.

DNA of the CDR3: TGTGCCAGCAGCTTAGGGTCGGGGACTCTCTCTGGGGCCAACGTCCTGACTTTC. This encodes CASSLGSGTLSGANVLTF. The chain carries TRBV7-9 and TRBJ2-6, with TRBD2 as a possible D gene (6 bases). This CDR3 region has 18 residues. The germline gives CDR1 SEHNR, CDR2 FQNEAQ (reference sequence). Trimming took off 1 base at V and 0 bases at J, with 13 bases between the two ends.

DNA of the CDR3: TGTGCCAGCAGTACATCGCGGCAGACCCAGTACTTC. Protein: CASSTSRQTQYF. The chain carries TRBV12-3 or TRBV12-4 and TRBJ2-5; D not resolved. Trimming shortened V by 5 bases and J by 6 bases, and 10 bases separated the two germline ends. The CDR3 totals 12 residues.

CDR3 nucleotide sequence: TGTGCCAGCAGCTTAGTGACAGGGGGCAGCTATGGCTACACCTTC. Translating it yields CASSLVTGGSYGYTF. The chain couples TRBV7-8 to TRBJ1-2; TRBD1 aligns across 10 bases. Germline V CDR1 and CDR2: SGHVS, FQNEAQ. After removal of 1 base from V and 4 bases from J, the junction contained 3 bases not matched to a gene. CDR3 length equals 15 residues.

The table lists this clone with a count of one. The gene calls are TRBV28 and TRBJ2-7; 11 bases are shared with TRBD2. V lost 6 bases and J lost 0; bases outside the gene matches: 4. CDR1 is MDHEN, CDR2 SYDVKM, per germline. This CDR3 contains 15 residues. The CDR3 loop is CASRTGTSGSYEQYF. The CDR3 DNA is TGTGCCAGCAGAACGGGGACTAGCGGCTCCTACGAGCAGTACTTC.

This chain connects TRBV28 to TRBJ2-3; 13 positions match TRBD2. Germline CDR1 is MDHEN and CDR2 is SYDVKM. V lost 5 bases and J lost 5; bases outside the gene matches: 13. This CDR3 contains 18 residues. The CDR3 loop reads CASSPGLGLAGDKDTQYF. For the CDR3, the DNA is TGTGCCAGCAGTCCAGGACTCGGACTAGCGGGAGATAAAGATACGCAGTATTTT.

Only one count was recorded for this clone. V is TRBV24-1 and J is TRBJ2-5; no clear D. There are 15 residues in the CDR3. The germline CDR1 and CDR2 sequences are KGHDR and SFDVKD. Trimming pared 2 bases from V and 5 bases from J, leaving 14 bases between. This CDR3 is CATSDYSGLFETQYF. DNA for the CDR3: TGTGCCACCAGTGATTATTCGGGTTTATTCGAGACCCAGTACTTC.

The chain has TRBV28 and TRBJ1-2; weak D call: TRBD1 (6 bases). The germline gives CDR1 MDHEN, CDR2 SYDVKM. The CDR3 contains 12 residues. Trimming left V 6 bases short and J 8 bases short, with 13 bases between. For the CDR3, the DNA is TGTGCCAGCAGAATCACAGGGAAAGGCTACACCTTC. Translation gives CASRITGKGYTF.

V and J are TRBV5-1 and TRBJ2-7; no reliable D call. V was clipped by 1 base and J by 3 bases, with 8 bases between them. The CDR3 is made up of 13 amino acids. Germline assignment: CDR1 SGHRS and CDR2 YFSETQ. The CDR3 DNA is TGCGCCAGCAGCTTGAATCCGAGCTACGAGCAGTACTTC. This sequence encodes CASSLNPSYEQYF. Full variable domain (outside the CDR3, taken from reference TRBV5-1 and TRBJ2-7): KAGVTQTPRYLIKTRGQQVTLSCSPISGHRSVSWYQQTPGQGLQFLFEYFSETQRNKGNFPGRFSGRQFSNSRSEMNVSTLELGDSALYLCASSLNPSYEQYFGPGTRLTVT.